This T cell receptor beta chain was observed in a study of tumor-infiltrating lymphocytes in primary liver carcinoma. About the research overall: Between 4.2 and 10 cm across, the tumors were all of stage T1-T3 N0M0. Whole-study results and caveats: The study found a significantly higher top-250-clone fraction in tumors than in blood (p = 0.039). Tumor region pairs overlapped more than did tumor-adjacent and tumor-blood pairs.

Using a constant-region primer together with ProtoScript II reverse transcriptase, TCR beta cDNA was made from about 500 ng of total RNA. Libraries covering TCR beta were generated through three nested multiplex PCR rounds (using a slightly modified ARM-PCR). The study ran its first two PCR rounds for about 11 cycles each, using TRBV1-TRBV30 forward primers and a C-beta reverse primer. TCRdb re-analysed the multiplex PCR reads in MiXCR, keeping a single row per CDR3 protein. The table has about 120,000 distinct CDR3 sequences, around 70% seen once; the top ten hold over 8%. Germline loops: CDR1 MDHEN, CDR2 SYDVKM. This CDR3 has 14 amino acids. To note about this clonotype: Its antigen is unidentified. A much larger clonotype is one base distant, so this may be a read error.

Without any cell sorting, about 19-31 mg of bulk tissue yielded co-extracted RNA and DNA. Patients were treatment-naive with chronic HBV infection. The V call is TRBV28, the J call TRBJ1-3; TRBD1 is a possible D gene (6 bases). The clonotype originates from a woman aged 55-69 years with primary liver carcinoma and hepatitis B virus infection. The sample consisted of tumor-adjacent normal liver tissue. The CDR3 spells CTSSSTGKGNTIYF. CDR3 in DNA: TGTACCAGCAGTTCCACAGGGAAAGGAAACACCATATATTTT.